Listed below are T cell receptor beta chains from one sample, sequenced in a study of shared clonotypes between healthy human individuals. Using immunoSEQ multiplex PCR, the repertoire was profiled, and TCRdb retains in-frame clones only, with some absent. The sample includes around 1,900,000 clones, 85% to 95% of them seen just once. The sequenced sample was naive CD8+ T cells from PBMCs. The source is a young man in good health. Some clones in this sample may be carry-over from other donors' samples. Each CDR3 is given with its conserved first and last residue. The D gene is left open where the match is weak. Size values are once, few and many counts, or a class for expanded clones, and some rows have none.

D gene | CDR3 length | J gene | clone size | V gene | CDR3 DNA | CDR3 protein
TRBD2 | 16 | TRBJ2-1 | NA | TRBV27 | TGTGCCAGCAGTTTTATGACTAGCGGGAGTCCCAATGAGCAGTTCTTC | CASSFMTSGSPNEQFF
NA | 16 | TRBJ2-6 | NA | TRBV27 | TGTGCCAGCAGTCGACCGGGGGACTCTGGGGCCAACGTCCTGACTTTC | CASSRPGDSGANVLTF
NA | 13 | TRBJ1-4 | NA | TRBV27 | TGTGCCAGCAGTTTTAGGGTAACGGAAAAACTGTTTTTT | CASSFRVTEKLFF
NA | 11 | TRBJ2-1 | NA | TRBV19 | TGTGCCAGTAGCTGGGGGAATGAGCAGTTCTTC | CASSWGNEQFF
TRBD1 | 15 | TRBJ2-1 | few | TRBV19 | TGTGCCAGTAGTATAGCACCGGGACAGGGACATGAGCAGTTCTTC | CASSIAPGQGHEQFF
NA | 11 | TRBJ2-7 | NA | TRBV25-1 | TGTGCCAGCAGTGTTGCCTACGAGCAGTACTTC | CASSVAYEQYF
TRBD1 | 15 | TRBJ2-2 | NA | TRBV14 | TGTGCCAGCAGCCAGGGACAGTTCAACACCGGGGAGCTGTTTTTT | CASSQGQFNTGELFF
NA | 10 | TRBJ2-7 | NA | TRBV2 | TGTGCCAGCAGGATTTACGAGCAGTACTTC | CASRIYEQYF
TRBD1 | 16 | TRBJ2-1 | once | TRBV30 | TGTGCCTGGAGTGTAGGGGACAGGGAGTACTACAATGAGCAGTTCTTC | CAWSVGDREYYNEQFF
NA | 14 | TRBJ2-1 | NA | TRBV11-2 | TGTGCCAGCAGCCTAACGGGGGCGGTAAATGAGCAGTTCTTC | CASSLTGAVNEQFF
NA | 14 | TRBJ1-5 | NA | TRBV28 | TGTGCCAGCAGCTCTGAAGGGAATCTCCAGCCCCAGCATTTT | CASSSEGNLQPQHF
NA | 16 | TRBJ2-3 | NA | TRBV4-3 | TGCGCCAGCAGCCAAGGACGAGCCTTCGTCACAGATACGCAGTATTTT | CASSQGRAFVTDTQYF
NA | 15 | TRBJ1-5 | NA | TRBV28 | TGTGCCAGCAGTTTACGGGGGGGGAGTAATCAGCCCCAGCATTTT | CASSLRGGSNQPQHF
NA | 18 | TRBJ2-2 | NA | TRBV28 | TGTGCCAGCAGTTTTCTCGGGCTAGCGAACGCGAACACCGGGGAGCTGTTTTTT | CASSFLGLANANTGELFF
NA | 13 | TRBJ2-2 | NA | TRBV29-1 | TGCAGCGTTGATGGGACCCCCTCCGGGGAGCTGTTTTTT | CSVDGTPSGELFF
TRBD1 | 15 | TRBJ2-7 | NA | TRBV28 | TGTGCCAGCAGTTTATTAGGACAGGACTCCTACGAGCAGTACTTC | CASSLLGQDSYEQYF
TRBD1 | 15 | TRBJ1-2 | NA | TRBV7-9 | TGTGCCAGCAGCTCCCGGGACAGGGTATTGGGTGGCTACACCTTC | CASSSRDRVLGGYTF
TRBD1 | 16 | TRBJ2-1 | NA | TRBV18 | TGTGCCAGCTCACCCACCAGGGGACAGGGTCTCGATGAGCAGTTCTTC | CASSPTRGQGLDEQFF
TRBD1 | 15 | TRBJ1-1 | NA | TRBV28 | TGTGCCAGCAGTATCAGGACAGGGCCGAACACTGAAGCTTTCTTT | CASSIRTGPNTEAFF
NA | 13 | TRBJ1-1 | NA | TRBV10-2 | TGCGCCAGCAGTGGACAGAAAAACACTGAAGCTTTCTTT | CASSGQKNTEAFF
NA | 11 | TRBJ1-1 | NA | TRBV13 | TGTGCCAGCAGCAACTCACAGGAGGCTTTCTTT | CASSNSQEAFF
NA | 17 | TRBJ2-7 | once | TRBV7-5 | TGTGTCAGAAGCTACCTTGCCCCAGCGGGAGAGACCTACGAGCAGTACTTC | CVRSYLAPAGETYEQYF
NA | 18 | TRBJ1-3 | NA | TRBV4-2 | TGTGCCAGCAGCCAAGGGTCGGGGCCACTCCTCTCTGGAAACACCATATATTTT | CASSQGSGPLLSGNTIYF
NA | 15 | TRBJ1-3 | NA | TRBV7-8 | TGTGCCAGCAATCAGGGTTACGGATCTGGAAACACCATATATTTT | CASNQGYGSGNTIYF